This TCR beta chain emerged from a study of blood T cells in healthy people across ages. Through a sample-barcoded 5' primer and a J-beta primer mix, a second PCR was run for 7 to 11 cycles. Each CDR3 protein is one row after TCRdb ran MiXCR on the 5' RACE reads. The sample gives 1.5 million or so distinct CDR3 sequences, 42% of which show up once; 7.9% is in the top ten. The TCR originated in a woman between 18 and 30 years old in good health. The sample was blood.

CDR3 sequence: CASSLKGQGRGYTF. CDR3 nucleotides: TGTGCCAGCAGTTTAAAGGGACAGGGAAGAGGCTACACCTTC. The chain is built from TRBV12-3 or TRBV12-4 and TRBJ1-2; TRBD1 matches 9 bases. CDR3 size: 14 residues. Trimming cost V 2 bases and J 8 bases; bases outside gene matches: 6.